Listed below are T cell receptor beta chains from one sample, sequenced in a study of regulatory T cells in long-lasting Graves disease. One entry per CDR3 protein, called by TCRdb with MiXCR from the multiplex PCR reads. Among under 500,000 distinct CDR3 sequences, around 21% were seen once, and the ten largest hold about a fifth. The source was peripheral blood mononuclear cells (PBMCs), collected when the disease was refractory, from a patient treated with antithyroid drugs. These receptors were taken from a female donor with Graves disease. Each CDR3 is given with its conserved first and last residue. The order of the fields is clone size, J gene, V gene, D gene, CDR3 DNA, CDR3 protein. D genes are given only for firm matches. Size values are once, few and many counts, or a class for expanded clones, and some rows have none.

size: NA; J: TRBJ2-2; V: TRBV20-1; D: NA; DNA: TGCAGTGCTAGATCCACGGTGGCCGGGGAGCTGTTTTTT; CDR3: CSARSTVAGELFF
size: many; J: TRBJ1-1; V: TRBV27; D: TRBD1; DNA: TGTGCCAGCAGTCCCGAAACAGGGGGACGGGAAGCTTTCTTT; CDR3: CASSPETGGREAFF
size: few; J: TRBJ2-7; V: TRBV7-2; D: TRBD2; DNA: TGTGCCAGCAGCCCCTTAGCGGGAGGGCCGAAGGAGCAGTACTTC; CDR3: CASSPLAGGPKEQYF
size: NA; J: TRBJ2-5; V: TRBV5-4; D: NA; DNA: TGTGCCAGCAGCTTGGTGGGCCAAGGGACCCAGTACTTC; CDR3: CASSLVGQGTQYF
size: many; J: TRBJ2-7; V: TRBV19; D: NA; DNA: TGTGCCAGTAGTCCGCGGACCATCAGACTAACCTACGAGCAGTACTTC; CDR3: CASSPRTIRLTYEQYF
size: many; J: TRBJ2-7; V: TRBV28; D: NA; DNA: TGTGCCACCTCAAATCCTCTTTCATACGAGCAGTACTTC; CDR3: CATSNPLSYEQYF
size: many; J: TRBJ2-5; V: TRBV2; D: NA; DNA: TGTGCCAGCAGACTTGGCTCTCGGGAGACCCAGTACTTC; CDR3: CASRLGSRETQYF
size: few; J: TRBJ2-7; V: TRBV20-1; D: NA; DNA: TGCAGTGCTAGGGGCGGCTACGGGCAGTACTTC; CDR3: CSARGGYGQYF
size: NA; J: TRBJ2-3; V: TRBV28; D: TRBD2; DNA: TGTGCCAGCCAGACTAGCGGACGGGCAGATACGCAGTATTTT; CDR3: CASQTSGRADTQYF
size: NA; J: TRBJ2-7; V: TRBV30; D: NA; DNA: TGTGCCTGGAAGCCCCAGGGATTTCCCTACGAGCAGTACTTC; CDR3: CAWKPQGFPYEQYF
size: many; J: TRBJ1-2; V: TRBV2; D: TRBD1; DNA: TGTGCCAGTACGACAGGACAGGAGGACTATGGCTACACCTTC; CDR3: CASTTGQEDYGYTF
size: many; J: TRBJ2-7; V: TRBV15; D: NA; DNA: TGTGCCACCAGCAGAGATAAGGGTCCCTACGAGCAGTACTTC; CDR3: CATSRDKGPYEQYF
size: few; J: TRBJ2-5; V: TRBV7-2; D: NA; DNA: TGTGCCAGCAGCTCGAGGAGGATCGGGGTACAGGGAGAGACCCAGTACTTC; CDR3: CASSSRRIGVQGETQYF
size: NA; J: TRBJ2-7; V: TRBV19; D: TRBD1; DNA: TGTGCCAGTAGTATCCGGGACAGGGGCGAGCAGTACTTC; CDR3: CASSIRDRGEQYF
size: once; J: TRBJ1-2; V: TRBV19; D: NA; DNA: TGTGCCAGTAGTTATGGGGCTGGCTACACCTTC; CDR3: CASSYGAGYTF
size: NA; J: TRBJ2-7; V: TRBV6-1; D: TRBD2; DNA: TGTGCCAGCACCCTCTCGGGAGGGCCATACGAGCAGTACTTC; CDR3: CASTLSGGPYEQYF
size: once; J: TRBJ1-3; V: TRBV6-1; D: TRBD1; DNA: TGTGCCAGCAGTCGGGGCACAGGGGGTCTTCTTTCTGGAAACACCATATATTTT; CDR3: CASSRGTGGLLSGNTIYF
size: NA; J: TRBJ2-4; V: TRBV7-9; D: TRBD1; DNA: TGTGCCAGCAGGGGACAGGGGGGTACCATTCAGTACTTC; CDR3: CASRGQGGTIQYF
size: many; J: TRBJ2-7; V: TRBV12-3/TRBV12-4; D: NA; DNA: TGTGCCAGCAGCCGGGTTGGAGGAACCGAGCAGTACTTC; CDR3: CASSRVGGTEQYF
size: NA; J: TRBJ2-3; V: TRBV2; D: NA; DNA: TGTGCCAGCAGTTTCAGGGCCCCAGGGACAGATACGCAGTATTTT; CDR3: CASSFRAPGTDTQYF
size: few; J: TRBJ2-3; V: TRBV2; D: NA; DNA: TGTGCCAGCGGGAGTCTTACGCAGTATTTT; CDR3: CASGSLTQYF
size: many; J: TRBJ1-1; V: TRBV11-2; D: NA; DNA: TGTGCCAGCAGCTTTCCCTATCCCTCTCAAGCTTTCTTT; CDR3: CASSFPYPSQAFF
size: NA; J: TRBJ2-2; V: TRBV25-1; D: NA; DNA: TGTGCCAGCGCCATGGAGGGGGGCCGAGGTATGGGCACCGGGGAGCTGTTTTTT; CDR3: CASAMEGGRGMGTGELFF
size: NA; J: TRBJ1-2; V: TRBV25-1; D: NA; DNA: TGTGCCAGCAGTGTTCCAGGTGGTGGCTACACCTTC; CDR3: CASSVPGGGYTF
size: NA; J: TRBJ1-1; V: TRBV19; D: NA; DNA: TGTGCCACCGAAGTCCAGCCAGGGGCCATGAACACTGAAGCTTTCTTT; CDR3: CATEVQPGAMNTEAFF
size: many; J: TRBJ2-5; V: TRBV7-2; D: NA; DNA: TGTGCCAGCAGCGCGGCCTCGGCCCAGTACTTC; CDR3: CASSAASAQYF
size: few; J: TRBJ1-1; V: TRBV7-8; D: NA; DNA: TGTGCCAGCAGCGATTGGGCCAGACGAGGGGGCACTGAAGCTTTCTTT; CDR3: CASSDWARRGGTEAFF
size: few; J: TRBJ2-5; V: TRBV10-1; D: TRBD1; DNA: TGCGCCAGCAGTGAGTCGACAGGGCGAGAGACCCAGTACTTC; CDR3: CASSESTGRETQYF
size: NA; J: TRBJ1-1; V: TRBV5-1; D: NA; DNA: TGCGCCAGCAGCTTTGAGGCGGGCAACCTGAACACTGAAGCTTTCTTT; CDR3: CASSFEAGNLNTEAFF
size: few; J: TRBJ2-3; V: TRBV7-2; D: TRBD2; DNA: TGTGCCAGCAGCTTAGGCGAGCGGGAGGATACGCAGTATTTT; CDR3: CASSLGEREDTQYF
size: many; J: TRBJ2-5; V: TRBV29-1; D: TRBD2; DNA: TGCAGCGTTGAGGGCGGGAGGGCCCAAGAGACCCAGTACTTC; CDR3: CSVEGGRAQETQYF
size: once; J: TRBJ2-3; V: TRBV10-1; D: TRBD1; DNA: TGCGCCAGCAACCCACGGACAGGGAGCACAGATACGCAGTATTTT; CDR3: CASNPRTGSTDTQYF
size: NA; J: TRBJ1-2; V: TRBV19; D: NA; DNA: TGTGCGGCCGAAGCTAACTATGGCTACACCTTC; CDR3: CAAEANYGYTF
size: many; J: TRBJ1-1; V: TRBV30; D: NA; DNA: TGTGCCTGGAGTGCCCTGAACACTGAAGCTTTCTTT; CDR3: CAWSALNTEAFF
size: many; J: TRBJ1-2; V: TRBV28; D: NA; DNA: TGTGCCAGTACGTCTTCGGGCCTGGGGGTCTATGGCTACACCTTC; CDR3: CASTSSGLGVYGYTF
size: NA; J: TRBJ2-2; V: TRBV6-1; D: NA; DNA: TGTGCCAGCACCATTGGTGGAGGCCCCGGGGAGCTGTTTTTT; CDR3: CASTIGGGPGELFF
size: many; J: TRBJ2-2; V: TRBV9; D: NA; DNA: TGTGCCAGCAGCGTAGGTGTCGGGGAGCTGTTTTTT; CDR3: CASSVGVGELFF
size: NA; J: TRBJ1-1; V: TRBV20-1; D: NA; DNA: TGCAGTGCTAGACGAGGGGCGAACACTGAAGCTTTCTTT; CDR3: CSARRGANTEAFF
size: NA; J: TRBJ2-2; V: TRBV20-1; D: TRBD2; DNA: TGCAGTGCTATTCCTAGCGGAGTGAACACCGGGGAGCTGTTTTTT; CDR3: CSAIPSGVNTGELFF
size: few; J: TRBJ2-7; V: TRBV19; D: TRBD2; DNA: TGTGCCAGTAGTGCGGGACTAGCGCCCGATTACGAGCAGTACTTC; CDR3: CASSAGLAPDYEQYF
size: many; J: TRBJ2-7; V: TRBV27; D: TRBD2; DNA: TGTGCCAGCAGTTCCCGGGGGGACCCTAGTCCTTACGAGCAGTACTTC; CDR3: CASSSRGDPSPYEQYF
size: NA; J: TRBJ1-2; V: TRBV4-2; D: NA; DNA: TGTGCCAGCAGCTCCGAGGCTCTTGGCTACACCTTC; CDR3: CASSSEALGYTF
size: few; J: TRBJ1-2; V: TRBV28; D: NA; DNA: TGTGCCAGCAGTACCGCAGGAGCTAACTATGGCTACACCTTC; CDR3: CASSTAGANYGYTF
size: many; J: TRBJ2-5; V: TRBV7-2; D: NA; DNA: TGTGCCAGCAGCTTAGACTCTGCTGGGGAGACCCAGTACTTC; CDR3: CASSLDSAGETQYF
size: NA; J: TRBJ2-2; V: TRBV7-9; D: NA; DNA: TGTGCCAGCAGCTTCCCTGGACGGACATCCGGGGAGCTGTTTTTT; CDR3: CASSFPGRTSGELFF
size: many; J: TRBJ1-4; V: TRBV20-1; D: TRBD1; DNA: TGCAGTGCTATAGATCCCGGACAGGGGAACGAAAAACTGTTTTTT; CDR3: CSAIDPGQGNEKLFF
size: many; J: TRBJ2-7; V: TRBV6-1; D: TRBD1; DNA: TGTGCCACCCTACAGGGGATCTACGAGCAGTACTTC; CDR3: CATLQGIYEQYF
size: many; J: TRBJ1-1; V: TRBV28; D: NA; DNA: TGTGCCAGCAGTTCAGCTCTGAACACTGAAGCTTTCTTT; CDR3: CASSSALNTEAFF
size: NA; J: TRBJ1-1; V: TRBV10-2; D: NA; DNA: TGCGCCAGCAGTGAGAAGGGTTTCGACACTGAAGCTTTCTTT; CDR3: CASSEKGFDTEAFF
size: many; J: TRBJ1-1; V: TRBV12-3/TRBV12-4; D: NA; DNA: TGTGCCAGCAGTTTAGCCGGTCCGTGGGGCACTGAAGCTTTCTTT; CDR3: CASSLAGPWGTEAFF